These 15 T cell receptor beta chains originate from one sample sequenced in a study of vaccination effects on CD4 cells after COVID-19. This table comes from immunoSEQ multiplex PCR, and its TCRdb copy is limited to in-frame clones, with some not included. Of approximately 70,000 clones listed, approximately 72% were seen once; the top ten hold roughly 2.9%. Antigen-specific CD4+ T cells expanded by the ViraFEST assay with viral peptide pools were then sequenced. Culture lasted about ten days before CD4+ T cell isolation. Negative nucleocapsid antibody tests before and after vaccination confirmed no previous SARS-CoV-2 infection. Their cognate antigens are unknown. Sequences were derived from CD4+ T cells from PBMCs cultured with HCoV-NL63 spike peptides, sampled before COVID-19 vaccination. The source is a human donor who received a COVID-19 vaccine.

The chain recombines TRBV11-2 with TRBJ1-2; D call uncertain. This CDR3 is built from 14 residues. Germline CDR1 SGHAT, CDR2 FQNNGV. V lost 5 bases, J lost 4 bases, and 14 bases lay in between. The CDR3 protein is CASSTSRGGYGYTF. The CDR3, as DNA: TGTGCCAGCAGCACATCCCGGGGAGGCTATGGCTACACCTTC.

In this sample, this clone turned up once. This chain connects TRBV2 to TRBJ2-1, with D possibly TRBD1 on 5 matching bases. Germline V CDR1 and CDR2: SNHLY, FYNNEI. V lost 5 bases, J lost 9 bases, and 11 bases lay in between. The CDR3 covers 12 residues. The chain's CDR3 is CASSLRQLEQFF. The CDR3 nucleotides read TGTGCCAGCAGTCTCAGACAGCTTGAGCAGTTCTTC.

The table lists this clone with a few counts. CDR3 bases: TGTGCCAGCAGCCGGACAGGGAGGACCTACGAGCAGTACGTC. This codes for CASSRTGRTYEQYV. The chain links TRBV28 to TRBJ2-7; 8 bases are shared with TRBD1. CDR1 is MDHEN, CDR2 SYDVKM, per germline. The V gene end was trimmed by 6 bases and the J gene end by 2 bases; junction bases not matched to a gene: 6. CDR3 length equals 14 residues.

CDR3 region: CASSIARGNYGYTF. Written as DNA, the CDR3 is TGTGCCAGTAGTATAGCTCGAGGGAACTATGGCTACACCTTC. This chain links TRBV19 with TRBJ1-2; D is unclear. The length of the CDR3 is 14 residues. V was pared by 1 base and J by 2 bases, with 8 bases between. Germline V gene sequence: CDR1 LNHDA, CDR2 SQIVND (reference sequence).

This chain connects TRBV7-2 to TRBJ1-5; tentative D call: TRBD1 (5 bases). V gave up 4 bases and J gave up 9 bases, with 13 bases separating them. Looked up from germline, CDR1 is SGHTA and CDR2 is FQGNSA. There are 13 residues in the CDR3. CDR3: CASSSRGVWPQHF. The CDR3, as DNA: TGTGCCAGCAGCTCCCGGGGGGTTTGGCCCCAGCATTTT. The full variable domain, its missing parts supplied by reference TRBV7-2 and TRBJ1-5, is GAGVSQSPSNKVTEKGKDVELRCDPISGHTALYWYRQSLGQGLEFLIYFQGNSAPDKSGLPSDRFSAERTGGSVSTLTIQRTQQEDSAVYLCASSSRGVWPQHFGDGTRLSIL.

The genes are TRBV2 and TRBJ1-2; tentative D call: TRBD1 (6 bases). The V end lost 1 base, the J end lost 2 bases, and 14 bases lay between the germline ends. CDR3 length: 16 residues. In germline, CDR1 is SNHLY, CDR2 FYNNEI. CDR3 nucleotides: TGTGCCAGCAGTGAAGGCAGGGGAATACACAACTATGGCTACACCTTC. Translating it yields CASSEGRGIHNYGYTF.

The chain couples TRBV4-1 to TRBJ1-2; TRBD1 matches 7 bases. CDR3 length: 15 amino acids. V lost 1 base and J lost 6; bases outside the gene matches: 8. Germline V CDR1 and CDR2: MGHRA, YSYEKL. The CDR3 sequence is CASSQAGQVVHGYTF. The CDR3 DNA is TGCGCCAGCAGCCAAGCAGGACAGGTGGTCCATGGCTACACCTTC.

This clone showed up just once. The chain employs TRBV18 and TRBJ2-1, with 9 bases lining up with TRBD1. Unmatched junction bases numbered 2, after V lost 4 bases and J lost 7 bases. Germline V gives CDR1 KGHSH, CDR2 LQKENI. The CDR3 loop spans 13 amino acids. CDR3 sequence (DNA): TGTGCCAGCTCACGGGACAGGGAGAATGAGCAGTTCTTC. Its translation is CASSRDRENEQFF.

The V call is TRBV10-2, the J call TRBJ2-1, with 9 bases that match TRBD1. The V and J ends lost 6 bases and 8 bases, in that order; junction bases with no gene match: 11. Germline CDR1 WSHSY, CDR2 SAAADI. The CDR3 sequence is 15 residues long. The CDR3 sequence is CASRTTGGTGDEQFF. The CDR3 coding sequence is TGCGCCAGCAGGACCACAGGGGGCACGGGGGATGAGCAGTTCTTC.

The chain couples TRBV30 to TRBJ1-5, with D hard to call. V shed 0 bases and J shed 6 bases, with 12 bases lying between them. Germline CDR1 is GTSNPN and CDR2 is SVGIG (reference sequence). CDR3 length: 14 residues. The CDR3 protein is CAWSVGVVSQPQHF. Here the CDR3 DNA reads TGTGCCTGGAGTGTAGGTGTGGTGAGTCAGCCCCAGCATTTT.

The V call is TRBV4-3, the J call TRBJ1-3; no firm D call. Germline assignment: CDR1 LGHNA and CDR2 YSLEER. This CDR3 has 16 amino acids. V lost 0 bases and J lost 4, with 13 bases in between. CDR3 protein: CASSQDRPLRGNTIYF. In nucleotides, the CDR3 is TGCGCCAGCAGCCAAGATCGACCACTGAGAGGAAACACCATATATTTT.

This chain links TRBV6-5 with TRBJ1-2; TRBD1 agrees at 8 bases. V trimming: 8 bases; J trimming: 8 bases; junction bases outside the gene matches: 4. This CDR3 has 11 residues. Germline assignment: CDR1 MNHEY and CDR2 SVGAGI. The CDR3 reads CASRTGRGYTF. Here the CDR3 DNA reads TGTGCCAGCCGGACAGGGAGAGGCTACACCTTC.

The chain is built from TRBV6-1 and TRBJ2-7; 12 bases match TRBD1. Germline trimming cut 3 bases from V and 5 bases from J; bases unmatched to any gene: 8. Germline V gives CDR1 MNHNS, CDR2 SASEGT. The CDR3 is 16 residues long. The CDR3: CASSDLPGTGGNEQYV. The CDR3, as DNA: TGTGCCAGCAGTGATCTACCCGGGACAGGGGGCAACGAGCAGTACGTC.

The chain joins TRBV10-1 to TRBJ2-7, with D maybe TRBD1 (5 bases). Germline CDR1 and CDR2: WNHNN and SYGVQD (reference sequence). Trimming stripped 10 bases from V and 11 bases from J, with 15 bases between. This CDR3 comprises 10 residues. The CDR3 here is CANSSDREYV. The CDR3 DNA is TGCGCCAATTCATCCGACAGAGAGTACGTC.

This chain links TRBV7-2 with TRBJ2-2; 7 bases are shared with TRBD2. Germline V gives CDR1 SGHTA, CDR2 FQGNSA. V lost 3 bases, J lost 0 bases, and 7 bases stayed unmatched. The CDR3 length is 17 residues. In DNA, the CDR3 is TGTGCCAGCAGCTTCCCCCCCGGGGGGACGAACACCGGGGAGCTGTTTTTT. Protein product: CASSFPPGGTNTGELFF.